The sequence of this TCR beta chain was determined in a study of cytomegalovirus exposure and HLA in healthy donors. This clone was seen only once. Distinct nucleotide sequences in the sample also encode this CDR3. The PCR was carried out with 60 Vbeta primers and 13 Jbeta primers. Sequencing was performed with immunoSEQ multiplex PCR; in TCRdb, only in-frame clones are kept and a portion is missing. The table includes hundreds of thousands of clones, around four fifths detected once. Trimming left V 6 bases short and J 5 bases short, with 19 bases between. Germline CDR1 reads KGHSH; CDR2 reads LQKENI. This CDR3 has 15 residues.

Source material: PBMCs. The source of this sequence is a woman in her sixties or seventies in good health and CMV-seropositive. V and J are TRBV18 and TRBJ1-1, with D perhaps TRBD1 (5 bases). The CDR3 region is CASSPTWGGGTEAFF. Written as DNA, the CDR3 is TGTGCCAGCTCGCCAACCTGGGGCGGGGGAACTGAAGCTTTCTTT.